This T cell receptor beta chain was sequenced for a study of regulatory T cells in long-lasting Graves disease. Through Arm-PCR of CDR3 regions and iRepertoire HTBI primers, TCR beta libraries were built. TCRdb fed the multiplex PCR reads into MiXCR, producing one record per CDR3 protein. The sample has about 540,000 distinct CDR3 sequences, roughly 13% seen once. This clonotype has more than one count but fewer than ten. No antigen is known for it. Study outcomes and limitations: With 2,741 shared public clonotypes, persistent patients exceeded new patients, who shared approximately 880.

This CDR3 is built from 15 residues. J lost 4 bases, V lost 3 bases, and 8 bases had no gene match. Germline CDR1 is GTSNPN and CDR2 is SVGIG (reference sequence). The time point was: newly diagnosed GD, antithyroid drugs for less than 3 months. After RNA was extracted from PBMCs, the TCR library was made from it. Patients came from an endocrinology department in Xi'an, China. These sequences were also reported in another study, on T cells in Graves' hyperthyroidism and ophthalmopathy. That paper states: Hyperthyroidism was newly diagnosed in patients aged 18 to 65 (duration under 2 months). Thyroid ultrasound and orbital computed tomography, with clinical symptoms and serum thyroxine and TRAb, informed diagnoses.

The receptor comes from a man aged 30-40 years with Graves disease. The chain is built from TRBV30 and TRBJ2-2; 7 bases are a match to TRBD1. Specimen: peripheral blood mononuclear cells (PBMCs), collected at new diagnosis, from a patient treated with antithyroid drugs. CDR3 coding DNA: TGTGCCTGGAGCGACTTCTCAGGGGGCACCGGGGAGCTGTTTTTT. Its protein product is CAWSDFSGGTGELFF.